The 32 T cell receptor beta chains in this list originate from one sample, sequenced in a study of regulatory T cells in long-lasting Graves disease. Stated time point: persistent/refractory GD, antithyroid drugs over 5 years with positive TRAb. PBMC RNA served as the TCR library source. Construction of TCR beta libraries relied on iRepertoire HTBI primers and on Arm-PCR targeting CDR3 regions. TCRdb itself ran the multiplex PCR reads through MiXCR, one entry per CDR3 protein. The sample has 300,000 to 400,000 distinct CDR3 sequences; about 19% are singletons. The sequencing used peripheral blood mononuclear cells (PBMCs), collected when the disease was refractory, from a patient treated with antithyroid drugs. These receptors originate from a female donor with Graves disease.

This clonotype has at least ten counts. This CDR3 is CASSRGDRGRDETQYF. CDR3 DNA: TGTGCCAGCAGCCGAGGGGACAGGGGAAGGGACGAGACCCAGTACTTC. The genes are TRBV3-1 and TRBJ2-5; TRBD1 matches 10 bases. V lost 4 bases, J lost 5 bases, and 10 bases stayed unmatched. Per the germline V gene, CDR1 is LGHDT and CDR2 is YNNKEL (reference sequence). The CDR3 is 16 amino acids.

In this sample, this clonotype turned up a few times. This sequence joins TRBV5-1 and TRBJ1-1, with TRBD1 identical over 7 bases. The CDR3 is 16 amino acids. V dropped 5 bases and J dropped 5; count of bases not matched to a gene: 15. Germline V gene data show CDR1 as SGHRS and CDR2 as YFSETQ. The CDR3 loop is CASRTQTGRVGTEAFF. Here the CDR3 DNA reads TGCGCCAGCAGGACACAGACAGGGAGGGTTGGGACTGAAGCTTTCTTT.

The rearrangement links TRBV5-1 to TRBJ1-6; no definite D call. The germline CDR1 and CDR2 sequences are SGHRS and YFSETQ. V was clipped by 1 base and J by 3 bases, with 8 bases between them. The CDR3 extends over 15 amino acids. DNA for the CDR3: TGCGCCAGCAGCTTGAGAAGGGACTATAATTCACCCCTCCACTTT. It specifies CASSLRRDYNSPLHF.

The rearrangement joins TRBV3-2 to TRBJ2-2; TRBD1 was called by the table and not checked on the DNA. TRBV3-2 counts as a pseudogene. The CDR3 is 16 residues long. The CDR3 loop is CASSQGPGSLSGELFF. In DNA, the CDR3 is TGTGCCAGCAGCCAAGGTCCAGGGTCGCTTTCCGGGGAGCTGTTTTTT.

This clonotype came up many times. This chain joins TRBV12-3 or TRBV12-4 and TRBJ1-6, with D possibly matching TRBD1 (6 bases). This CDR3 comprises 14 residues. V lost 4 bases to trimming and J lost 7 bases, with 11 bases between them. CDR3 nucleotide sequence: TGTGCCAGCAGTTGGGGACACTCAAATTCACCCCTCCACTTT. It specifies CASSWGHSNSPLHF.

The chain uses TRBV20-1 and TRBJ1-5; 7 nucleotides match TRBD1. Germline V gene sequence: CDR1 DFQATT, CDR2 SNEGSKA (reference sequence). CDR3 length: 15 residues. The V gene end was trimmed by 0 bases and the J gene end by 7 bases; junction bases not matched to a gene: 9. As DNA, the CDR3 is TGCAGTGCTAGAGATCGCGACAGGGCACCCCAGCCCCAGCATTTT. It translates to CSARDRDRAPQPQHF.

This clonotype has a handful of counts. This sequence joins TRBV7-9 and TRBJ2-2, with D possibly TRBD2 on 6 matching bases. The CDR3 has 13 amino acids. V lost 3 bases and J 5 bases, leaving 7 bases between the germline ends. Germline V gene sequence: CDR1 SEHNR, CDR2 FQNEAQ (reference sequence). The CDR3 reads CASSFGGTGELFF. The CDR3 DNA sequence: TGTGCCAGCAGCTTTGGAGGGACCGGGGAGCTGTTTTTT. Using reference TRBV7-9 and TRBJ2-2 for the parts outside the CDR3, the full variable domain is DTGVSQNPRHKITKRGQNVTFRCDPISEHNRLYWYRQTLGQGPEFLTYFQNEAQLEKSRLLSDRFSAERPKGSFSTLEIQRTEQGDSAMYLCASSFGGTGELFFGEGSRLTVL.

This clonotype was seen a handful of times. The chain uses TRBV6-2 or TRBV6-3 and TRBJ2-5; 11 bases match TRBD2. The assigned J gene may be wrong: the sequence end matches TRBJ2-1 better. The germline gives CDR1 MNHEY, CDR2 SVGEGT. The CDR3 contains 16 residues. The CDR3 DNA reads as TGTGCCAGCAGTTACTATCCCGGTAGCGGGGGGGGCAAGCAGTTCTTC. Its translation: CASSYYPGSGGGKQFF.

In its sample, this clonotype was seen once. The chain uses TRBV18 and TRBJ1-2; D might be TRBD1 (6 bases). Trimming cost V 3 bases and J 0 bases, with 23 bases left between them. Per the germline V gene, CDR1 is KGHSH and CDR2 is LQKENI. There are 19 residues in the CDR3. CDR3 amino acids: CASSPLTGRGLVANYGYTF. In DNA, the CDR3 is TGTGCCAGCTCACCTTTGACAGGACGGGGGCTGGTGGCTAACTATGGCTACACCTTC.

A word on this clonotype: This sequence may be a read error, since a much larger clone differs from it by one base. The rearrangement uses TRBV6-2 or TRBV6-3 and TRBJ2-7; 8 nucleotides line up with TRBD1. After removal of 7 bases from V and 1 base from J, the junction contained 12 bases not matched to a gene. This CDR3 is built from 16 residues. Germline CDR1 and CDR2: MNHEY and SVGEGT. CDR3 DNA sequence: TGTGCCAGCACCCAGTGGACAGGGCTGAGTTCCTACGAGCAGTACTTC. This codes for CASTQWTGLSSYEQYF.

CDR3 amino acids: CASRGGPFYGYTF. The CDR3 DNA follows: TGTGCCAGTAGGGGAGGACCCTTCTATGGCTACACCTTC. V and J are TRBV19 and TRBJ1-2; no reliable D call. Trimming left V 6 bases short and J 4 bases short, with 12 bases between. The CDR3 runs to 13 residues. In germline, CDR1 is LNHDA, CDR2 SQIVND (reference sequence).

This clonotype has just a few counts. The chain carries TRBV6-5 and TRBJ1-2, with 7 nucleotides matching TRBD1. The germline V gene has CDR1 MNHEY and CDR2 SVGAGI. CDR3 size: 13 residues. V lost 0 bases and J lost 13; bases outside the gene matches: 8. The CDR3 sequence: CASSYSRDRPRTF. CDR3 in DNA: TGTGCCAGCAGTTACTCCCGGGACAGACCTCGCACCTTC.

A note on this clonotype: A much larger clone lies a single base off, so this may be a read error. The rearrangement links TRBV28 to TRBJ1-4; D not resolved. The V and J ends lost 5 bases and 3 bases respectively, with 19 bases between them. CDR3 size: 17 residues. Germline V gives CDR1 MDHEN, CDR2 SYDVKM. CDR3 bases: TGTGCCAGCAGTCTCCGACCGGCCACAACAGCTAATGAAAAACTGTTTTTT. As protein: CASSLRPATTANEKLFF.

This clonotype has just a few counts. The V and J genes are TRBV18 and TRBJ1-1; D is unclear. Germline values: CDR1 KGHSH, CDR2 LQKENI. CDR3 size: 17 residues. Trimming cost V 2 bases and J 4 bases, with 20 bases left between them. This CDR3 is CASSPNPPQVLGTEAFF. DNA for the CDR3: TGTGCCAGCTCACCAAACCCCCCGCAGGTGTTGGGCACTGAAGCTTTCTTT. Filled out from reference TRBV18 and TRBJ1-1, the complete variable domain reads NAGVMQNPRHLVRRRGQEARLRCSPMKGHSHVYWYRQLPEEGLKFMVYLQKENIIDESGMPKERFSAEFPKEGPSILRIQQVVRGDSAAYFCASSPNPPQVLGTEAFFGQGTRLTVV.

This clonotype has a handful of counts. This chain joins TRBV12-3 or TRBV12-4 and TRBJ1-2; D perhaps matches TRBD1 (5 bases). Between the trimmed V and J ends, which lost 2 bases and 7 bases, there was a span of 17 bases. The CDR3 covers 15 residues. DNA of the CDR3: TGTGCCAGCAGTTTAAGCTACGAGCAGGGAGGTGGCTACACCTTC. Amino acid sequence: CASSLSYEQGGGYTF.

This chain links TRBV18 with TRBJ2-7, with TRBD1 matching over 7 bases. With 4 bases clipped from V and 10 bases from J, the junction kept 10 bases outside the gene matches. The V gene's germline CDR1 is KGHSH and CDR2 LQKENI. CDR3 length: 13 amino acids. The CDR3 DNA is TGTGCCAGCTCACTAACCCGGGACAGAGTTCAGTACTTC. Translated: CASSLTRDRVQYF.

This clonotype was counted between two and nine times. This sequence joins TRBV7-9 and TRBJ1-2; 7 bases are shared with TRBD1. The germline V gene encodes CDR1 SEHNR and CDR2 FQNEAQ (reference sequence). The ends lost 5 bases at V and 5 bases at J; junction bases unmatched: 17. The CDR3 totals 17 residues. The CDR3 DNA reads as TGTGCCAGCAGCACACAGGGGCGGAACTCCCGGTCGTATGGCTACACCTTC. This codes for CASSTQGRNSRSYGYTF. Combining the CDR3 with reference TRBV7-9 and TRBJ1-2 gives the whole variable domain DTGVSQNPRHKITKRGQNVTFRCDPISEHNRLYWYRQTLGQGPEFLTYFQNEAQLEKSRLLSDRFSAERPKGSFSTLEIQRTEQGDSAMYLCASSTQGRNSRSYGYTFGSGTRLTVV.

J is TRBJ2-6 and V is TRBV7-2; 7 bases map to TRBD1. The CDR3 sequence is 16 residues long. After removal of 1 base from V and 3 bases from J, the junction contained 3 bases not matched to a gene. Per germline, CDR1 SGHTA and CDR2 FQGNSA. This chain's CDR3 is CASSLGYRGGANVLTF. CDR3 DNA: TGTGCCAGCAGCTTAGGTTACAGGGGTGGGGCCAACGTCCTGACTTTC.

This clonotype has a count of ten or more. The chain uses TRBV7-2 and TRBJ2-7, with a tentative D call TRBD2 (6 bases). The length of the CDR3 is 15 residues. V was pared by 0 bases and J by 9 bases, with 18 bases between. From germline, CDR1 is SGHTA and CDR2 FQGNSA. The CDR3 sequence: CASSLAPGENGAQYF. The CDR3 nucleotides are TGTGCCAGCAGCTTAGCGCCGGGGGAAAACGGCGCGCAGTACTTC.

On this clonotype: A much larger clone lies one base from this, so it may be a read error. This chain connects TRBV30 to TRBJ1-1; D remains ambiguous. The CDR3 extends over 12 amino acids. The V end was cut by 2 bases, the J end by 4 bases, with 8 bases between. Per germline, CDR1 GTSNPN and CDR2 SVGIG (reference sequence). This CDR3 is CAWSKMSTEAFF. The CDR3 DNA sequence: TGTGCCTGGAGTAAGATGAGCACTGAAGCTTTCTTT.

This clonotype has ten or more counts. The gene calls are TRBV5-1 and TRBJ1-4; D not certain. The CDR3 is made up of 14 amino acids. Per the germline V gene, CDR1 is SGHRS and CDR2 is YFSETQ. Deletions cut 0 bases from V and 0 bases from J, with 3 bases between. CDR3 coding DNA: TGCGCCAGCAGCTTGGCCCCAACTAATGAAAAACTGTTTTTT. Protein sequence: CASSLAPTNEKLFF.

The chain employs TRBV6-2 or TRBV6-3 and TRBJ2-2, with D possibly being TRBD2 (7 bases). Germline CDR1 and CDR2: MNHEY and SVGEGT. Between the trimmed V and J ends, which lost 6 bases and 9 bases, there was a span of 26 bases. The CDR3 is 17 amino acids. CDR3 coding DNA: TGTGCCAGCAGCCTCCTGGGGAATGGGGGGGCGTTGAGGGAGCTGTTTTTT. This translates into CASSLLGNGGALRELFF.

This clonotype was counted a few times. The rearrangement uses TRBV27 and TRBJ2-4; unclear D gene. Trimming left V 1 base short and J 3 bases short, with 10 bases between. Germline loops: CDR1 MNHEY, CDR2 SMNVEV (reference sequence). The CDR3 has 15 amino acids. CDR3 coding DNA: TGTGCCAGCAGTTTATTCCAGATGGGCAAAAACATTCAGTACTTC. Protein: CASSLFQMGKNIQYF.

This clonotype was found many times. V usage is TRBV12-3 or TRBV12-4 and J usage is TRBJ2-4; a weak D match, TRBD1 (7 bases). Trimming left V 2 bases short and J 3 bases short, with 17 bases between. CDR3 length: 17 residues. The CDR3 DNA is TGTGCCAGCAGTTTAAGGAAGGCAGGGGGGAGCAAAAACATTCAGTACTTC. This sequence encodes CASSLRKAGGSKNIQYF.

In regard to this clonotype: A clone one base away is much larger, so this may be a read error. The chain carries TRBV30 and TRBJ1-1; possible D gene TRBD1, 5 bases. This CDR3 spans 12 amino acids. CDR1 is GTSNPN, CDR2 SVGIG, per germline (reference sequence). In DNA form, the CDR3 reads TGTGCCTGGAGGACAGCGAACACTGAAGCTCTCTTT. It codes for CAWRTANTEALF.

This rearrangement joins TRBV20-1 to TRBJ1-1, with 8 nucleotides matching TRBD1. V trimming: 0 bases; J trimming: 1 base; junction bases outside the gene matches: 10. Germline lookup yields CDR1 DFQATT and CDR2 SNEGSKA (reference sequence). CDR3 length equals 17 residues. CDR3 region: CSARDPGGAAGNTEAFF. The CDR3 DNA reads TGCAGTGCTAGAGATCCAGGGGGCGCGGCGGGGAACACTGAAGCTTTCTTT.

With regard to this clonotype: Given a much more abundant clone one base away, this may be a read error. The chain recombines TRBV25-1 with TRBJ1-4, with 11 bases fitting TRBD1. The V gene's germline CDR1 is MGHDK and CDR2 SYGVNS. The CDR3 length is 16 residues. The CDR3 here is CASSAGQGARGEKLLF. The CDR3 coding sequence is TGTGCCAGCAGTGCCGGACAGGGGGCGCGGGGTGAAAAACTGCTTTTT.

As concerns this clonotype: This may arise from a read error, as a much more abundant clone is one base away. The chain employs TRBV12-3 or TRBV12-4 and TRBJ2-2; 7 nucleotides agree with TRBD1. The CDR3 covers 14 residues. CDR3 protein: CASRTRQGPGEMFF. The CDR3 DNA sequence: TGTGCCAGCAGAACTAGACAGGGCCCCGGGGAGATGTTTTTT.

The V gene is TRBV7-2, the J gene TRBJ1-5; D not certain. The CDR3 sequence is 16 residues long. The ends were cut back, 7 bases at V and 2 bases at J, with 18 bases in the middle. CDR1 and CDR2 from the germline V gene are SGHTA and FQGNSA. CDR3 bases: TGTGCCAGCACCCAATATATGTCCCAGGGCAATCAGCCCCAGCATTTT. Protein sequence: CASTQYMSQGNQPQHF. Filled out from reference TRBV7-2 and TRBJ1-5, the complete variable domain reads GAGVSQSPSNKVTEKGKDVELRCDPISGHTALYWYRQSLGQGLEFLIYFQGNSAPDKSGLPSDRFSAERTGGSVSTLTIQRTQQEDSAVYLCASTQYMSQGNQPQHFGDGTRLSIL.

This clonotype was detected only a few times. No DNA is shown, since the ends of the CDR3 on it are uncertain; the CDR3 is the one TCRdb lists. The J gene is TRBJ1-5, the V gene TRBV28; the table's D gene call, TRBD1, was not cross checked with the DNA. Germline V gene data show CDR1 as MDHEN and CDR2 as SYDVKM. The CDR3 totals 17 residues, both ends included. This CDR3 reads CASSRLPFRGRQKPQHF.

This clonotype was seen ten or more times. V and J are TRBV27 and TRBJ1-2, with D possibly TRBD1 on 6 matching bases. The CDR3 length is 14 residues. With 3 bases removed from V and 4 bases from J, the gap between germline ends came to 12 bases. In germline, CDR1 is MNHEY, CDR2 SMNVEV (reference sequence). The CDR3 here is CASSFTGNFYGYTF. CDR3 bases: TGTGCCAGCAGTTTCACAGGGAATTTCTATGGCTACACCTTC.

This clonotype appeared many times. The gene calls are TRBV12-3 or TRBV12-4 and TRBJ1-1; the D is unclear. This CDR3 contains 14 residues. Trimming shortened V by 3 bases and J by 0 bases, and 8 bases separated the two germline ends. CDR3 nucleotides: TGTGCCAGCAGTTTGTTCCATCTGAACACTGAAGCTTTCTTT. This encodes CASSLFHLNTEAFF.